This T cell receptor beta chain was profiled in a study of cytomegalovirus exposure and HLA in healthy donors. This clone was seen a handful of times. Its antigen is unknown. The PCR was carried out with 60 Vbeta primers and 13 Jbeta primers. The data were produced by immunoSEQ multiplex PCR, yet TCRdb's version contains in-frame clones alone and is incomplete. The sample consists of about 160,000 clones, approximately 83% of them appearing once. Whole-study findings and limits: In an earlier analysis, most TCR beta V segments were productive about 90% or about 30% of the time. A highly shared variant cluster was judged a likely technical artifact. With DRB1 most and HLA-C fewest, TCR association rates differed between HLA loci in a later analysis. The authors later linked a missense DCLRE1C variant to TCR beta V- and J-gene trimming.

This CDR3 is built from 12 residues. Per germline, CDR1 MNHNS and CDR2 SASEGT. Sequenced material: PBMCs. This chain links TRBV6-1 with TRBJ2-7; TRBD1 agrees at 7 bases. The TCR comes from a woman under 30 in good health and CMV-seronegative. The CDR3 sequence: CSNGTAAYEQYF. The CDR3 DNA is TGTTCCAACGGGACAGCGGCATACGAGCAGTACTTC.